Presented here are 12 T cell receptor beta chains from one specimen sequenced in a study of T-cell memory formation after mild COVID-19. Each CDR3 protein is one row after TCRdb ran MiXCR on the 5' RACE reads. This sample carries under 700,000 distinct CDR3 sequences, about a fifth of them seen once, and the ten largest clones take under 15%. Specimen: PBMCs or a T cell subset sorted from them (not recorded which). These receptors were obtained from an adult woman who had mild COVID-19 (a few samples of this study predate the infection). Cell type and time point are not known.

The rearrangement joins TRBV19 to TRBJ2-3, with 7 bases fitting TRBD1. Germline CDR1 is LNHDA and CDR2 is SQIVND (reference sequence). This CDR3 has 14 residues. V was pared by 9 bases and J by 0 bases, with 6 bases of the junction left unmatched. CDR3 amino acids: CASQRGPSTDTQYF. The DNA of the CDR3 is TGTGCCAGCCAAAGGGGGCCCAGCACAGATACGCAGTATTTT. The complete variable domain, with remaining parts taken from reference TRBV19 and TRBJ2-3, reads DGGITQSPKYLFRKEGQNVTLSCEQNLNHDAMYWYRQDPGQGLRLIYYSQIVNDFQKGDIAEGYSVSREKKESFPLTVTSAQKNPTAFYLCASQRGPSTDTQYFGPGTRLTVL.

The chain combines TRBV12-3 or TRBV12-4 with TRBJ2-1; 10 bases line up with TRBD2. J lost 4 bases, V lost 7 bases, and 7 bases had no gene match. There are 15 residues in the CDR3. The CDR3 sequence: CASTSGTSAYNEQFF. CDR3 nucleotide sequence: TGTGCCAGCACCTCCGGGACTAGCGCATACAATGAGCAGTTCTTC.

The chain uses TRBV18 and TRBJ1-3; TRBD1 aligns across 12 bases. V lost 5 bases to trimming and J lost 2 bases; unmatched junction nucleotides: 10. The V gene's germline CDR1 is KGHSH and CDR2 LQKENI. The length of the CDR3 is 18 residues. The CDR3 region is CASSNRDRGLMAGNTIYF. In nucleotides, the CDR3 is TGTGCCAGCTCAAACCGGGACAGGGGGCTCATGGCTGGAAACACCATATATTTT.

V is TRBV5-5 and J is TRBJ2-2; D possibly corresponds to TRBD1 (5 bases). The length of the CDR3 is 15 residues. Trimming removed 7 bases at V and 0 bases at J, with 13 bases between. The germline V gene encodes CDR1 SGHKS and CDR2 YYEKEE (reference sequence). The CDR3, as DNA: TGTGCCAGCGAAAGACAGCAAACGAACACCGGGGAGCTGTTTTTT. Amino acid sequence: CASERQQTNTGELFF.

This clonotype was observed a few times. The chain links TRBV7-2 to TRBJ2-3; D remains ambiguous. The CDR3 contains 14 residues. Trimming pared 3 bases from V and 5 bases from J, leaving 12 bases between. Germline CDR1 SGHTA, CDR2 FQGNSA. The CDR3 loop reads CASSLDGWVDTQYF. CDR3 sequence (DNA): TGTGCCAGCAGCTTGGATGGTTGGGTAGATACGCAGTATTTT.

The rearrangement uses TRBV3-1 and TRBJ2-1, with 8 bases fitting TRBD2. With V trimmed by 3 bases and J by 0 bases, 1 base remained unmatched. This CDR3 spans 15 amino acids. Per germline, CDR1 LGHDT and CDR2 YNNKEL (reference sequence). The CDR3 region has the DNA TGTGCCAGCAGCCACAGCGGGGGCTCCTACAATGAGCAGTTCTTC. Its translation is CASSHSGGSYNEQFF.

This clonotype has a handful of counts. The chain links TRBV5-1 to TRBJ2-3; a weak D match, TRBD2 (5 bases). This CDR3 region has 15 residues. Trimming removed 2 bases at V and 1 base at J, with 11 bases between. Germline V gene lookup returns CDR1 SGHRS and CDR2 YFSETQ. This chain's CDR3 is CASSFVGRGTDTQYF. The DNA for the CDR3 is TGCGCCAGCAGCTTCGTAGGGCGGGGCACAGATACGCAGTATTTT.

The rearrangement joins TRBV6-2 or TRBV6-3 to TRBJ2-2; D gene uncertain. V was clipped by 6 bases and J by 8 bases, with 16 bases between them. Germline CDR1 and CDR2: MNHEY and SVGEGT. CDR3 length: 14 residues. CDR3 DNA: TGTGCCAGCAGAGCCTCGCAGGCCCTGGGGGAGCTGTTTTTT. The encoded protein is CASRASQALGELFF.

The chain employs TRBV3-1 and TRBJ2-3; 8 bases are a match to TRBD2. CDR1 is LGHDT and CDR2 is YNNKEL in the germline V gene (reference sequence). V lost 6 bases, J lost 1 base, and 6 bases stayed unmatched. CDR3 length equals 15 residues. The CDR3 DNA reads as TGTGCCAGCAGGGCCGGGACTAGAGGCACAGATACGCAGTATTTT. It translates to CASRAGTRGTDTQYF.

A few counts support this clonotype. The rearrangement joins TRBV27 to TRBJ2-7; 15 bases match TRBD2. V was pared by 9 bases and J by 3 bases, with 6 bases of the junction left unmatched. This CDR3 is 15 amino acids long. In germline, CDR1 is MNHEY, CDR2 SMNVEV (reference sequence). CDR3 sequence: CASGLAGGTLYEQYF. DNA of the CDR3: TGTGCCAGTGGACTAGCGGGAGGGACCCTCTACGAGCAGTACTTC.

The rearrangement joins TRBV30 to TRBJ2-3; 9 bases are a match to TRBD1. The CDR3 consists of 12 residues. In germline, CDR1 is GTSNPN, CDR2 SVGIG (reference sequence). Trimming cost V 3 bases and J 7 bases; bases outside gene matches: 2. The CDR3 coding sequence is TGTGCCTGGAGGGGACAGGGAAATACGCAGTATTTT. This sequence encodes CAWRGQGNTQYF.

CDR3 in DNA: TGCAGTGCCGAGGGGGCAAGCCCGGGAGCTTTCTTT. Translated, it gives CSAEGASPGAFF. V usage is TRBV20-1 and J usage is TRBJ1-1; 7 nucleotides align to TRBD1. CDR1 and CDR2 (germline): DFQATT, SNEGSKA (reference sequence). J gave up 10 bases and V 6 bases, and 11 bases lay outside the gene matches. This CDR3 is built from 12 residues.